This T cell receptor (beta chain) was sequenced for a study of graft-versus-host responses after intestinal transplantation. Study details: Each of the recipients got a multivisceral, liver-intestinal, or isolated intestinal transplant. Study-wide results and limits: With peak circulating GvH clone levels came an association with early post-transplant HvG declines. Allografts of one patient group, those with graft-donor T cell macrochimerism, had high graft-versus-host to host-versus-graft clonal ratios.

Sequencing was performed with immunoSEQ multiplex PCR; in TCRdb, only in-frame clones are kept and a portion is missing. The sample shows approximately 75,000 clones, 85% to 95% of them seen only once. This clone was picked up one time. What it binds is unknown. The CDR3 consists of 14 residues. V shed 2 bases, J shed 5 bases, and the junction held 3 bases outside the gene matches. Germline CDR1 and CDR2: SGHTA and FQGNSA. The chain has TRBV7-2 and TRBJ2-7; the match to TRBD1 covers 10 bases. The material sequenced was unstimulated CD8+ T cells sorted from spleen or lymph node cells, taken before intestinal transplant. The TCR comes from a human donor who received an intestinal transplant. The CDR3 here is CASSLSGQGDEQYF. DNA of the CDR3: TGTGCCAGCAGCTTAAGCGGACAGGGGGACGAGCAGTACTTC.